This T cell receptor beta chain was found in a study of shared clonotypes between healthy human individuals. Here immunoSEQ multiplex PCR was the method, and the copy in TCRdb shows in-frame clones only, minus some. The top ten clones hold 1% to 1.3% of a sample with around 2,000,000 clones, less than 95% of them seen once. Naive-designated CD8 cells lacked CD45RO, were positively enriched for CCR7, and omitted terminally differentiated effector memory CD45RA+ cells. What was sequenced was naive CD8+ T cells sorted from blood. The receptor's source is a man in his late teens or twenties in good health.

CDR3 nucleotides: TGTGCCAGCAGCATGGGGGTTTCGAACACTGAAGCTTTCTTT. It codes for CASSMGVSNTEAFF. This chain joins TRBV21-1 and TRBJ1-1. TRBV21-1 is described as a pseudogene. The CDR3 consists of 14 residues.